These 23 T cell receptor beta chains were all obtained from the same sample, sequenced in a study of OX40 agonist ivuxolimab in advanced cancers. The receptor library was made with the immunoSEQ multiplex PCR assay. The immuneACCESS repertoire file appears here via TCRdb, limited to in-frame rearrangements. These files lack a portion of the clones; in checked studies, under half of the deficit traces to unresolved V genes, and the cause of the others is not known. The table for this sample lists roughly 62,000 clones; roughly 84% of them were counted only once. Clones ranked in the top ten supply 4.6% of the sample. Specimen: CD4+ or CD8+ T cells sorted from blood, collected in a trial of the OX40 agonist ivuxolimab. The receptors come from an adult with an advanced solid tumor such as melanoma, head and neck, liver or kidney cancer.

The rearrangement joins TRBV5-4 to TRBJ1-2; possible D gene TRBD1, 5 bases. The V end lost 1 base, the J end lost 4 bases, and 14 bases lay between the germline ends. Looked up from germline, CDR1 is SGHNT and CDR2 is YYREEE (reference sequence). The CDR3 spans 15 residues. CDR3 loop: CASSLPGPRTYGYTF. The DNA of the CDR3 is TGTGCCAGCAGCTTGCCGGGACCTCGGACCTATGGCTACACCTTC.

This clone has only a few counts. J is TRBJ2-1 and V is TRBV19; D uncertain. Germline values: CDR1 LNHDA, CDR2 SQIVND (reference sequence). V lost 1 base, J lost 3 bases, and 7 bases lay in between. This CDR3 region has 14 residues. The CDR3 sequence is CASSIGSVYNEQFF. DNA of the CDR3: TGTGCCAGTAGTATAGGTTCCGTCTACAATGAGCAGTTCTTC.

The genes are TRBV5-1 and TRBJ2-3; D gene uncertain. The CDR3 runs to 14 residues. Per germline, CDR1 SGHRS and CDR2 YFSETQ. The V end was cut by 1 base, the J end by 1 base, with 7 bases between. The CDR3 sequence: CASSLWQGTDTQYF. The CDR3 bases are TGCGCCAGCAGCTTGTGGCAGGGCACAGATACGCAGTATTTT.

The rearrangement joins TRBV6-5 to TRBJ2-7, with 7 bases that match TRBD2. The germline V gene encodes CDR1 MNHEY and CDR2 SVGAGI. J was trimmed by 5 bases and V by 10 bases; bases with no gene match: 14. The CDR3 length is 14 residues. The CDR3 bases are TGTGCCACCAGCGAGGGAGGGGCGGGGGACGAGCAGTACTTC. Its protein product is CATSEGGAGDEQYF.

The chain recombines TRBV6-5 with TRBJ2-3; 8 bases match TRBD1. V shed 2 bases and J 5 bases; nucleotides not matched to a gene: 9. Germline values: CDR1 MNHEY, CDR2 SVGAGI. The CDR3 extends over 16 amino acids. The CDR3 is CASSYALQGARDTQYF. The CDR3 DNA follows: TGTGCCAGCAGTTACGCGCTGCAGGGGGCGAGAGATACGCAGTATTTT.

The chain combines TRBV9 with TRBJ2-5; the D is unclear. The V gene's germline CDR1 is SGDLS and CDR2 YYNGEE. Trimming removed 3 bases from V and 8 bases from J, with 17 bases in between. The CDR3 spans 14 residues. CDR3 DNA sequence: TGTGCCAGCAGCGCCGAGGCGACCCCGTTTACCCAGTACTTC. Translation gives CASSAEATPFTQYF.

The CDR3, as DNA: TGTGCCAGCAGTGAGGAGGTAGCGGGAGGGCCGCAGTTCTTC. Amino acids: CASSEEVAGGPQFF. This chain joins TRBV2 and TRBJ2-1; TRBD2 aligns across 11 bases. This CDR3 is built from 14 residues. Germline V gene lookup returns CDR1 SNHLY and CDR2 FYNNEI. Trimming cost V 3 bases and J 12 bases; bases outside gene matches: 7.

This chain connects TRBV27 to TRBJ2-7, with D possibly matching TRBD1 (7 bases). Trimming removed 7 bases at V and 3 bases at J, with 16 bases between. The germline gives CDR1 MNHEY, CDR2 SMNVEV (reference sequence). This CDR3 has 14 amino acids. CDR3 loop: CASNPRRGDYEQYF. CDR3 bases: TGTGCCAGCAACCCCCGCAGGGGGGACTACGAGCAGTACTTC.

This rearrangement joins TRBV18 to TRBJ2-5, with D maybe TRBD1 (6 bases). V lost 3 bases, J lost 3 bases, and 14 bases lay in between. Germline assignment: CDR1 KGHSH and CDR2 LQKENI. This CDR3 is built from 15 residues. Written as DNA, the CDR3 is TGTGCCAGCTCACCCCCCCGGACAGACAAAGAGACCCAGTACTTC. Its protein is CASSPPRTDKETQYF.

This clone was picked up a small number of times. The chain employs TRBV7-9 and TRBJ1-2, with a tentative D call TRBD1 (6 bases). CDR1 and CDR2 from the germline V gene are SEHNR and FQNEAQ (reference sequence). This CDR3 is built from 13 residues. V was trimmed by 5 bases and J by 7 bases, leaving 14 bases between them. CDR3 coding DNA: TGTGCCAGCAGCCTCGGACAGTTCTCTGGCTACACCTTC. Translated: CASSLGQFSGYTF. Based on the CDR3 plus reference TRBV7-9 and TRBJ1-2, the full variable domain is DTGVSQNPRHKITKRGQNVTFRCDPISEHNRLYWYRQTLGQGPEFLTYFQNEAQLEKSRLLSDRFSAERPKGSFSTLEIQRTEQGDSAMYLCASSLGQFSGYTFGSGTRLTVV.

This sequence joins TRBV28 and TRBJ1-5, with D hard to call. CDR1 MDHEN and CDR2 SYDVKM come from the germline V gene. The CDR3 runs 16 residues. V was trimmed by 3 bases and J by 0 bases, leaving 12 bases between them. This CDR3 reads CASSLVFGTSNQPQHF. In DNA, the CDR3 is TGTGCCAGCAGTTTGGTTTTCGGAACTAGCAATCAGCCCCAGCATTTT.

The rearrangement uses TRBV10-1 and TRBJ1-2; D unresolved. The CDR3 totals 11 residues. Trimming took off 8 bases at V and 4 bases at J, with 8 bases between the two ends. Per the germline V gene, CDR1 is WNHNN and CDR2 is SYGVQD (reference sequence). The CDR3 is CASDGVYGYTF. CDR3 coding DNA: TGCGCCAGCGACGGGGTCTATGGCTACACCTTC.

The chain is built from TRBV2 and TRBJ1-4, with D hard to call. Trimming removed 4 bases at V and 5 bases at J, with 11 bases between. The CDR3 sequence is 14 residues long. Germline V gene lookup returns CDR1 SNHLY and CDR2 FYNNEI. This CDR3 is CASSARALNEKLFF. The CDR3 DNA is TGTGCCAGCAGTGCCCGGGCCCTCAATGAAAAACTGTTTTTT.

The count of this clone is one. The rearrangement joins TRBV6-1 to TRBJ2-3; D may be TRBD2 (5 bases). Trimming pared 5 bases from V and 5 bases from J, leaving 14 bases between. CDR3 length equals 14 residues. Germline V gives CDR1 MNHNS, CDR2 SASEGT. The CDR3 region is CASSPAPGVDTQYF. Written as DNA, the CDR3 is TGTGCCAGCAGTCCTGCCCCCGGGGTAGATACGCAGTATTTT.

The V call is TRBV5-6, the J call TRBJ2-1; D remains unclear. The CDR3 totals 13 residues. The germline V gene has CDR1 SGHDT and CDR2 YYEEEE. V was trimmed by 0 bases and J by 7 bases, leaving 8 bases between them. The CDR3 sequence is CASSLDQQNEQFF. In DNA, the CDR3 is TGTGCCAGCAGCTTGGACCAGCAAAATGAGCAGTTCTTC.

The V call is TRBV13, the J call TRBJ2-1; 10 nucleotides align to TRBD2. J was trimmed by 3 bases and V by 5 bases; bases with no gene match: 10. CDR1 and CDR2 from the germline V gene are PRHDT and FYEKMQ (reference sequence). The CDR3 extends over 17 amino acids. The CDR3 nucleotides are TGTGCCAGCAGCGGGAGGCTAGCGGGGGCCTTCTACAATGAGCAGTTCTTC. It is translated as CASSGRLAGAFYNEQFF.

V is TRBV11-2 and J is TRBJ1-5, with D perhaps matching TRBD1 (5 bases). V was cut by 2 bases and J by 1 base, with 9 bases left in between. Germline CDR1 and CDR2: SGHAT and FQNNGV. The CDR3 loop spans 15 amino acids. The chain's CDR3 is CASSLQGESNQPQHF. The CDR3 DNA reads TGTGCCAGCAGCTTACAGGGTGAGAGCAATCAGCCCCAGCATTTT. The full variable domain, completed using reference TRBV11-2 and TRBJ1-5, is EAGVAQSPRYKIIEKRQSVAFWCNPISGHATLYWYQQILGQGPKLLIQFQNNGVVDDSQLPKDRFSAERLKGVDSTLKIQPAKLEDSAVYLCASSLQGESNQPQHFGDGTRLSIL.

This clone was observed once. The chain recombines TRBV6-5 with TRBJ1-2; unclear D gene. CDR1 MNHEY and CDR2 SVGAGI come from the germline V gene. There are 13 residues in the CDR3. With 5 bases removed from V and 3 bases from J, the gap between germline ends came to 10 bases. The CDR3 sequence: CASSPGSDYGYTF. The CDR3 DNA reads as TGTGCCAGCAGTCCTGGGAGCGACTATGGCTACACCTTC.

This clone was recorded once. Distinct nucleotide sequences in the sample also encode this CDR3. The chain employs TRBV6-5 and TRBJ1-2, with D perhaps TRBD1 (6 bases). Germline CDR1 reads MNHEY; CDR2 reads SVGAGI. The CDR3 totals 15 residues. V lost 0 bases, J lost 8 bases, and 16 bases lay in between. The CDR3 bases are TGTGCCAGCAGTTACTCTTTGACAGGCCAAAAAGGCTACACCTTC. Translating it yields CASSYSLTGQKGYTF.

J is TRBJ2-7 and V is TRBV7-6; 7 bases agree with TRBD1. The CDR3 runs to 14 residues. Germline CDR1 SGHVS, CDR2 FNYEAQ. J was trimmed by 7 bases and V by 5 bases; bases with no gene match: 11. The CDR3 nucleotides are TGTGCCAGCAGCGCCACAGGGGTGATCTGGGAGCAGTACTTC. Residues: CASSATGVIWEQYF.

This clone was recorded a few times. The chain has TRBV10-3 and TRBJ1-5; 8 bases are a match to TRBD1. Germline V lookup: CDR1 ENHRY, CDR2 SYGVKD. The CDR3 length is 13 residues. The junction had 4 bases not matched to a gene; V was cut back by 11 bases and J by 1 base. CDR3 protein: CAVQGASNQPQHF. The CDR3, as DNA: TGTGCCGTCCAGGGGGCGAGCAATCAGCCCCAGCATTTT.

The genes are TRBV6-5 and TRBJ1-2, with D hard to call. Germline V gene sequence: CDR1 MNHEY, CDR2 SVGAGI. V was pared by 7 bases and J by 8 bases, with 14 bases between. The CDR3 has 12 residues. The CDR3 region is CASTPGGIGYTF. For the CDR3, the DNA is TGTGCCAGCACCCCCGGAGGTATCGGCTACACCTTC.

The CDR3 DNA is TGTGCCAGCAGCACAGAGGGCACCGGGGAGCTGTTTTTT. Residues: CASSTEGTGELFF. This chain uses TRBV7-9 with TRBJ2-2; tentative D call: TRBD2 (5 bases). With 5 bases removed from V and 4 bases from J, the gap between germline ends came to 8 bases. Germline V gene lookup returns CDR1 SEHNR and CDR2 FQNEAQ (reference sequence). The CDR3 extends over 13 amino acids.